This T cell receptor (beta chain) was captured in a study of stem cell transplantation in POMP-related autoinflammatory disease. With 3 bases removed from V and 7 bases from J, the gap between germline ends came to 15 bases. The CDR3 contains 15 residues. Germline CDR1 and CDR2: KGHSH and LQKENI. Assay: immunoSEQ multiplex PCR; the TCRdb copy retains only in-frame clones and omits some. The table records some 69,000 clones, roughly 90% of them present only once. The origin of this receptor is a human patient with POMP-related autoinflammation and immune dysregulation (PRAID). Part of the T cell pool may stem from the graft donor. This sequence joins TRBV18 and TRBJ1-4, with D perhaps TRBD1 (5 bases). Sequences were derived from CD4+ T cells from PBMCs, sampled after stem cell transplantation. The CDR3 loop reads CASSPREGTREKLFF. In DNA form, the CDR3 reads TGTGCCAGCTCACCCCGAGAAGGGACTCGTGAAAAACTGTTTTTT. Combining the CDR3 with reference TRBV18 and TRBJ1-4 gives the whole variable domain NAGVMQNPRHLVRRRGQEARLRCSPMKGHSHVYWYRQLPEEGLKFMVYLQKENIIDESGMPKERFSAEFPKEGPSILRIQQVVRGDSAAYFCASSPREGTREKLFFGSGTQLSVL.